The next 30 T cell receptor beta chains were all read from a single sample in a study of T cells in Graves' hyperthyroidism and ophthalmopathy. RNA transcripts were the template for amplifying TCR beta CDR3 regions. TCR CDR3 regions were first amplified by RT-PCR with HTBI primers. TCRdb called the multiplex PCR reads again in MiXCR, with one record for every CDR3 protein. The data hold roughly 600,000 distinct CDR3 sequences, with more than 14% observed a single time. Sequencing was done on a sample of blood. These receptors all come from a woman aged 45-65 years with Graves' ophthalmopathy.

This clonotype was detected many times. The V gene is TRBV11-1, the J gene TRBJ2-1; 11 nucleotides align to TRBD1. Germline V gene sequence: CDR1 SGHAT, CDR2 FQDESV (reference sequence). The ends lost 4 bases at V and 12 bases at J; junction bases unmatched: 14. CDR3 size: 16 residues. CDR3 DNA sequence: TGTGCCAGCAGCTCCTACGCTGGACAGGGGGCTCTGCGGCAGTTCTTC. As protein: CASSSYAGQGALRQFF. Full variable domain (outside the CDR3, taken from reference TRBV11-1 and TRBJ2-1): EAEVAQSPRYKITEKSQAVAFWCDPISGHATLYWYRQILGQGPELLVQFQDESVVDDSQLPKDRFSAERLKGVDSTLKIQPAELGDSAMYLCASSSYAGQGALRQFFGPGTRLTVL.

This clonotype occurred many times. J is TRBJ2-3 and V is TRBV2; 10 positions match TRBD2. Germline V gene lookup returns CDR1 SNHLY and CDR2 FYNNEI. Germline trimming cut 6 bases from V and 3 bases from J; bases unmatched to any gene: 12. This CDR3 is built from 17 residues. The DNA for the CDR3 is TGTGCCAGCAGGGGGACCTCTAGCGGGAGAGGGACAGATACGCAGTATTTT. Amino acid sequence: CASRGTSSGRGTDTQYF.

There are many counts of this clonotype. This rearrangement joins TRBV28 to TRBJ2-1; 7 bases match TRBD1. The CDR3 totals 15 residues. Trimming removed 7 bases from V and 9 bases from J; junction bases left unmatched: 15. Germline values: CDR1 MDHEN, CDR2 SYDVKM. CDR3 residues: CASTLLDRPRTEQFF. CDR3 DNA: TGTGCCAGCACTCTATTGGACAGGCCGCGGACTGAGCAGTTCTTC.

This clonotype was observed many times. V usage is TRBV6-1 and J usage is TRBJ2-7; D call uncertain. V dropped 6 bases and J dropped 5 bases, with 14 bases sitting between them. The length of the CDR3 is 13 residues. CDR1 is MNHNS, CDR2 SASEGT, per germline. CDR3: CASSPRLGDEQYF. Here the CDR3 DNA reads TGTGCCAGCAGCCCCAGACTTGGAGACGAGCAGTACTTC.

The J gene is TRBJ2-7, the V gene TRBV6-5; TRBD1 matches 11 bases. This CDR3 has 14 residues. The germline V gene encodes CDR1 MNHEY and CDR2 SVGAGI. V shed 2 bases and J 5 bases; nucleotides not matched to a gene: 2. CDR3 bases: TGTGCCAGCAGTTACCGGACAGGGGGCCACGAGCAGTACTTC. It encodes CASSYRTGGHEQYF.

About this clonotype: A read error is possible here, since a much larger clone lies one base away. The V and J genes are TRBV7-2 and TRBJ2-7; unclear D gene. This CDR3 has 14 amino acids. The germline CDR1 and CDR2 sequences are SGHTA and FQGNSA. The CDR3 protein is CVSSLGLVPYEQYF. The CDR3 DNA follows: TGTGTCAGCAGCTTAGGCCTTGTCCCATACGAGCAGTACTTC.

This clonotype was seen at least ten times. The chain employs TRBV2 and TRBJ1-1; possible D gene TRBD1, 6 bases. Germline V gives CDR1 SNHLY, CDR2 FYNNEI. The CDR3 is 15 residues long. V was cut by 2 bases and J by 3 bases, with 13 bases left in between. CDR3 coding DNA: TGTGCCAGCAGTGAAAAGACAGGACACTACACTGAAGCTTTCTTT. Its protein product is CASSEKTGHYTEAFF. Filled out from reference TRBV2 and TRBJ1-1, the complete variable domain reads EPEVTQTPSHQVTQMGQEVILRCVPISNHLYFYWYRQILGQKVEFLVSFYNNEISEKSEIFDDQFSVERPDGSNFTLKIRSTKLEDSAMYFCASSEKTGHYTEAFFGQGTRLTVV.

This clonotype showed up just a few times. V and J are TRBV6-1 and TRBJ2-2; 7 nucleotides match TRBD1. This CDR3 is 15 amino acids long. The junction had 9 bases not matched to a gene; V was cut back by 5 bases and J by 6 bases. Germline lookup yields CDR1 MNHNS and CDR2 SASEGT. CDR3 DNA sequence: TGTGCCAGCAGTCGGAAACAGGGGCGAGCCGGGGAGCTGTTTTTT. Its translation is CASSRKQGRAGELFF.

The chain carries TRBV5-8 and TRBJ2-5; TRBD1 agrees at 8 bases. With 0 bases clipped from V and 5 bases from J, the junction kept 3 bases outside the gene matches. This CDR3 contains 14 residues. Germline-derived CDR1 and CDR2 are SGHTS and YDEGEE. The CDR3: CASSLDRTGETQYF. Written as DNA, the CDR3 is TGTGCCAGCAGCTTGGACAGGACAGGGGAGACCCAGTACTTC.

The rearrangement uses TRBV12-3 or TRBV12-4 and TRBJ2-7; D perhaps matches TRBD1 (5 bases). V lost 3 bases to trimming and J lost 0 bases, with 9 bases between them. The CDR3 covers 14 residues. The CDR3 bases are TGTGCCAGCAGTTTTACACAGGCCTCCTACGAGCAGTACTTC. This encodes CASSFTQASYEQYF.

J is TRBJ1-5 and V is TRBV9; D gene ambiguous. The CDR3 length is 15 residues. Germline V gene lookup returns CDR1 SGDLS and CDR2 YYNGEE. Deletions cut 4 bases from V and 5 bases from J, with 16 bases between. The CDR3 DNA reads TGTGCCAGCAGCCCCGGGGAAGATGAAGATCAGCCCCAGCATTTT. Its translation: CASSPGEDEDQPQHF.

This clonotype was recorded many times. The chain carries TRBV7-2 and TRBJ1-2; possibly TRBD1 for D (5 bases). This CDR3 region has 13 residues. Germline CDR1 and CDR2: SGHTA and FQGNSA. Trimming removed 2 bases from V and 8 bases from J, with 12 bases in between. Here the CDR3 DNA reads TGTGCCAGCAGCTTACGGGCAGGGATCGGCTACACCTTC. Protein: CASSLRAGIGYTF.

The V call is TRBV5-6, the J call TRBJ2-2; 7 bases map to TRBD1. This CDR3 is built from 16 residues. The V and J ends lost 0 bases and 7 bases, in that order; junction bases with no gene match: 9. Germline loops: CDR1 SGHDT, CDR2 YYEEEE. This chain's CDR3 is CASSLGAGGPIGELFF. As DNA, the CDR3 is TGTGCCAGCAGCTTGGGGGCAGGGGGTCCTATCGGGGAGCTGTTTTTT.

The J gene is TRBJ2-2, the V gene TRBV19; TRBD1 is a possible D gene (5 bases). Trimming cost V 2 bases and J 3 bases, with 7 bases left between them. The CDR3 consists of 14 residues. From germline, CDR1 is LNHDA and CDR2 SQIVND (reference sequence). The CDR3 DNA reads TGTGCCAGTAGTATAAGGGGATACACCGGGGAGCTGTTTTTT. It specifies CASSIRGYTGELFF.

This clonotype was seen at least ten times. This chain connects TRBV28 to TRBJ1-1, with a tentative D call TRBD1 (5 bases). The CDR3 is 13 amino acids. Germline V gene data show CDR1 as MDHEN and CDR2 as SYDVKM. The V gene lost 6 bases and the J gene lost 4 bases, with 12 bases spanning the gap. CDR3 coding DNA: TGTGCCAGCAGGGTAAGGGGTTTCACTGAAGCTTTCTTT. Translated: CASRVRGFTEAFF.

This clonotype was seen ten or more times. The rearrangement joins TRBV18 to TRBJ2-3; D remains ambiguous. The germline V gene encodes CDR1 KGHSH and CDR2 LQKENI. The CDR3 totals 14 residues. The V gene lost 6 bases and the J gene lost 6 bases, with 16 bases spanning the gap. Here the CDR3 DNA reads TGTGCCAGCTCCCCCTCGGCCATACCCGATACGCAGTATTTT. This encodes CASSPSAIPDTQYF. Full variable domain (rest looked up from reference TRBV18 and TRBJ2-3): NAGVMQNPRHLVRRRGQEARLRCSPMKGHSHVYWYRQLPEEGLKFMVYLQKENIIDESGMPKERFSAEFPKEGPSILRIQQVVRGDSAAYFCASSPSAIPDTQYFGPGTRLTVL.

Only a few counts were recorded for this clonotype. This chain uses TRBV20-1 with TRBJ2-1; D is uncertain. Between the trimmed V and J ends, which lost 2 bases and 11 bases, there was a span of 16 bases. Germline values: CDR1 DFQATT, CDR2 SNEGSKA (reference sequence). CDR3 length: 13 amino acids. The CDR3 DNA follows: TGCAGTGCTAGAAAAAGCGCCCAAATGAAGCAGTTCTTC. Translation: CSARKSAQMKQFF.

There are a few counts of this clonotype. V is TRBV20-1 and J is TRBJ2-7; 14 positions match TRBD2. V was clipped by 6 bases and J by 2 bases; unmatched bases: 15. Per germline, CDR1 DFQATT and CDR2 SNEGSKA (reference sequence). CDR3 length: 18 residues. Here the CDR3 reads CSAPAPGLAGVRTYEQYF. The CDR3 coding sequence is TGCAGTGCGCCAGCCCCGGGACTAGCGGGAGTAAGGACCTACGAGCAGTACTTC.

This sequence joins TRBV12-3 or TRBV12-4 and TRBJ2-3; 9 bases match TRBD2. The CDR3 is 16 amino acids. V trimming: 5 bases; J trimming: 5 bases; junction bases outside the gene matches: 11. DNA for the CDR3: TGTGCCAGCAGTCCGATTAGCGGGAGCTTTGGAGATACGCAGTATTTT. As protein: CASSPISGSFGDTQYF.

This sequence joins TRBV7-3 and TRBJ2-6, with D hard to call. V lost 7 bases and J 4 bases, leaving 17 bases between the germline ends. This CDR3 is 16 amino acids long. CDR1 and CDR2 from the germline V gene are SGHTA and FQGTGA. The CDR3 here is CASTEDPNGGANVLTF. CDR3 bases: TGTGCCAGCACCGAGGATCCCAACGGAGGGGCCAACGTCCTGACTTTC.

The sample holds a few counts of this clonotype. The chain joins TRBV14 to TRBJ2-7, with 7 bases identical to TRBD1. Unmatched junction bases numbered 4, after V lost 6 bases and J lost 5 bases. CDR1 and CDR2 (germline): SGHDN, FVKESK. The length of the CDR3 is 12 residues. CDR3 in DNA: TGTGCCAGCAGTTACAGGGGTAACGAGCAGTACTTC. It encodes CASSYRGNEQYF.

This clonotype was seen at least ten times. The genes are TRBV7-2 and TRBJ1-2, with D perhaps matching TRBD1 (5 bases). The germline CDR1 and CDR2 sequences are SGHTA and FQGNSA. CDR3 size: 15 residues. With 4 bases removed from V and 4 bases from J, the gap between germline ends came to 16 bases. CDR3 region: CASSSEIQGPYGYTF. The CDR3 DNA follows: TGTGCCAGCAGCTCGGAAATTCAGGGCCCCTATGGCTACACCTTC.

The table lists this clonotype with many counts. V usage is TRBV7-9 and J usage is TRBJ2-7, with 8 nucleotides matching TRBD1. Germline V gene data show CDR1 as SEHNR and CDR2 as FQNEAQ (reference sequence). J gave up 2 bases and V 8 bases, and 8 bases lay outside the gene matches. This CDR3 has 14 residues. The DNA for the CDR3 is TGTGCCAGCGACGCCGGGACAGGAGCCTACGAGCAGTACTTC. It is translated as CASDAGTGAYEQYF.

This clonotype was counted between two and nine times. The J gene is TRBJ2-1, the V gene TRBV7-3; 7 positions match TRBD2. The CDR3 has 16 residues. V trimming: 1 base; J trimming: 8 bases; junction bases outside the gene matches: 11. In germline, CDR1 is SGHTA, CDR2 FQGTGA. The CDR3 DNA is TGTGCCAGCAGCTTAATCCCAGCGGGGTCGGCGGATGAGCAGTTCTTC. Encoded protein: CASSLIPAGSADEQFF.

This clonotype was seen more than once but under ten times. The chain is built from TRBV15 and TRBJ2-5, with 12 positions matching TRBD2. J was trimmed by 3 bases and V by 3 bases; bases with no gene match: 11. Looked up from germline, CDR1 is LNHNV and CDR2 is YYDKDF (reference sequence). This CDR3 has 18 residues. This CDR3 is CATSSNSFSSGREETQYF. The DNA of the CDR3 is TGTGCCACCAGCAGCAATTCCTTTTCTAGCGGGAGGGAAGAGACCCAGTACTTC.

This clonotype was seen ten or more times. The J gene is TRBJ2-4, the V gene TRBV7-2; D perhaps matches TRBD1 (5 bases). The CDR3 loop spans 12 amino acids. Trimming removed 3 bases from V and 10 bases from J, with 10 bases in between. The germline gives CDR1 SGHTA, CDR2 FQGNSA. The CDR3 DNA reads as TGTGCCAGCAGCTTTTCTACAGGAATTCAGTACTTC. It specifies CASSFSTGIQYF.

This clonotype was seen many times. This rearrangement joins TRBV6-5 to TRBJ1-1, with a possible D match to TRBD1 (6 bases). Germline assignment: CDR1 MNHEY and CDR2 SVGAGI. V was shortened by 3 bases and J by 1 base, with 12 bases between the two germline ends. This CDR3 has 15 residues. CDR3 sequence reads: CASSYTRGRNTEAFF. The CDR3 bases are TGTGCCAGCAGTTATACTCGGGGGCGGAACACTGAAGCTTTCTTT.

This clonotype was seen at least ten times. This chain uses TRBV6-2 or TRBV6-3 with TRBJ2-3, with 12 bases identical to TRBD2. The CDR3 runs to 14 residues. Per germline, CDR1 MNHEY and CDR2 SVGEGT. Trimming took 5 bases from V and 5 from J; bases not matched to a gene: 2. The CDR3 is CASSRLAGVDTQYF. The CDR3 DNA sequence: TGTGCCAGCAGTCGACTAGCGGGAGTAGATACGCAGTATTTT.

This clonotype was counted only a few times. The chain links TRBV20-1 to TRBJ2-7, with 11 positions matching TRBD2. J was trimmed by 7 bases and V by 5 bases; bases with no gene match: 19. Germline CDR1 reads DFQATT; CDR2 reads SNEGSKA (reference sequence). The CDR3 has 17 residues. The CDR3 DNA reads TGCAGTGCTGGAGGCTGGTCTAGCGGGAGGCCCGTGAATGAGCAGTACTTC. Translating it yields CSAGGWSSGRPVNEQYF.

V usage is TRBV4-3 and J usage is TRBJ2-2; D gene uncertain. This CDR3 comprises 17 residues. V dropped 4 bases and J dropped 1 base, with 16 bases sitting between them. Per germline, CDR1 LGHNA and CDR2 YSLEER. The CDR3 DNA sequence: TGCGCCAGCAGCCTCTCCCCCTTGGGCGGGAACACCGGGGAGCTGTTTTTT. Protein product: CASSLSPLGGNTGELFF.